This is a list of T cell receptor beta chains from one sample in a study of early T cells in non-severe SARS-CoV-2 infection. TCRdb used MiXCR to reprocess the 5' RACE reads, holding one entry per CDR3 protein. The sample has about 59,000 distinct CDR3 sequences; less than 15% are singletons. The sequences come from whole blood, collected at baseline. These receptors were collected from an adult who was a healthcare worker with PCR-confirmed SARS-CoV-2 infection or an uninfected control (not recorded which). CDR3s include the opening cysteine and the closing phenylalanine or tryptophan. Each record gives: V gene, CDR3 protein.

V gene: TRBV19; CDR3 protein: CASSIGLGLYQETQYF
V gene: TRBV5-1; CDR3 protein: CASANPTSGRSGETQYF
V gene: TRBV6-2/TRBV6-3; CDR3 protein: CASSRDGPYEQYF
V gene: TRBV5-8; CDR3 protein: CASSRRQGTYNSPLHF
V gene: TRBV30; CDR3 protein: CARGKLAPHNEQFF
V gene: TRBV20-1; CDR3 protein: CSAKETPGLAEETQYF
V gene: TRBV28; CDR3 protein: CASSIPGQGITGELFF
V gene: TRBV21-1; CDR3 protein: CASSLPGQGYEQYF
V gene: TRBV5-6; CDR3 protein: CASSLAASGGQETQYF
V gene: TRBV28; CDR3 protein: CASSPGFNEQFF
V gene: TRBV19; CDR3 protein: CASRPGTANTGELFF
V gene: TRBV19; CDR3 protein: CATTTGPGEQFF
V gene: TRBV12-3/TRBV12-4; CDR3 protein: CASSSGGSINEQFF
V gene: TRBV7-9; CDR3 protein: CASSPPVSGSRNEQFF
V gene: TRBV20-1; CDR3 protein: CSATRVLDSPLHF
V gene: TRBV19; CDR3 protein: CASSIDAGEGTGELFF
V gene: TRBV15; CDR3 protein: CATSRELANTGELFF
V gene: TRBV27; CDR3 protein: CASSLLSPITGELFF
V gene: TRBV19; CDR3 protein: CASPNQVTGELFF
V gene: TRBV7-2; CDR3 protein: CASSSYLDTQYF
V gene: TRBV7-9; CDR3 protein: CASSRTGAPEAFF
V gene: TRBV4-1; CDR3 protein: CASSQGRLSGVEQFF
V gene: TRBV27; CDR3 protein: CASRPPPGLAAPEETQYF
V gene: TRBV20-1; CDR3 protein: CSARGALSYNEQFF
V gene: TRBV5-1; CDR3 protein: CASSLDLAGVDEQYF
V gene: TRBV12-3/TRBV12-4; CDR3 protein: CASSLPGTSWNNEQFF
V gene: TRBV5-1; CDR3 protein: CASSLALQLNEKLFF
V gene: TRBV14; CDR3 protein: CASSQEALSAGALDEQFF
V gene: TRBV10-2; CDR3 protein: CASSSRAYEQYF
V gene: TRBV20-1; CDR3 protein: CSARDDSYNEQFF
V gene: TRBV27; CDR3 protein: CASSAMGEVYETQYF
V gene: TRBV28; CDR3 protein: CASSLPTGAGTDTQYF
V gene: TRBV5-6; CDR3 protein: CASSLAGVGENEQFF
V gene: TRBV4-3; CDR3 protein: CASSQVLTPSTEAFF
V gene: TRBV6-2/TRBV6-3; CDR3 protein: CASSFSPTSGMSQYF
V gene: TRBV7-9; CDR3 protein: CASSLKRGRTDTQYF
V gene: TRBV7-6; CDR3 protein: CASSPGGQLDTEAFF
V gene: TRBV11-2; CDR3 protein: CASSPRRETNSNQPQHF
V gene: TRBV5-6; CDR3 protein: CASSLGESWEQYF
V gene: TRBV28; CDR3 protein: CASSLAGASEQFF
V gene: TRBV24-1; CDR3 protein: CATSEWDNEQFF
V gene: TRBV29-1; CDR3 protein: CSVVVGYEQYF